The 3 T cell receptor beta chains in this list originate from one sample, sequenced in a study of graft-versus-host responses after intestinal transplantation. Generated by immunoSEQ multiplex PCR, the TCRdb table keeps only in-frame clones and is missing some. The sample holds 81,000 or so clones, over 85% seen once. These TCRs are of unknown antigen specificity. The sample in question was unstimulated CD8+ T cells sorted from spleen or lymph node cells, obtained before transplant. The receptors originated from a human donor who was the organ donor for an intestinal transplant.

This clone was observed a single time. CDR3 DNA: TGCGCCAGCAGCTCCCCCGGGATCTATGGCTACACCTTC. Translated, it gives CASSSPGIYGYTF. The rearrangement links TRBV5-1 to TRBJ1-2; D call uncertain. This CDR3 comprises 13 residues. CDR1 and CDR2 from the germline V gene are SGHRS and YFSETQ. V gave up 3 bases and J gave up 4 bases, with 10 bases separating them.

CDR3 protein: CASSPVDGDTEAFF. The CDR3 DNA sequence: TGTGCCAGCAGTCCCGTTGACGGGGACACTGAAGCTTTCTTT. The V and J genes are TRBV11-2 and TRBJ1-1; D is ambiguous. The CDR3 is 14 amino acids. Germline-derived CDR1 and CDR2 are SGHAT and FQNNGV. V lost 6 bases and J 3 bases, leaving 14 bases between the germline ends.

The chain has TRBV27 and TRBJ2-7, with 8 bases identical to TRBD1. After removal of 0 bases from V and 0 bases from J, the junction contained 4 bases not matched to a gene. The CDR3 covers 16 residues. Germline CDR1 and CDR2: MNHEY and SMNVEV (reference sequence). The CDR3 protein is CASSLSSGTGSYEQYF. CDR3 DNA sequence: TGTGCCAGCAGTTTATCCTCGGGGACAGGCTCCTACGAGCAGTACTTC.